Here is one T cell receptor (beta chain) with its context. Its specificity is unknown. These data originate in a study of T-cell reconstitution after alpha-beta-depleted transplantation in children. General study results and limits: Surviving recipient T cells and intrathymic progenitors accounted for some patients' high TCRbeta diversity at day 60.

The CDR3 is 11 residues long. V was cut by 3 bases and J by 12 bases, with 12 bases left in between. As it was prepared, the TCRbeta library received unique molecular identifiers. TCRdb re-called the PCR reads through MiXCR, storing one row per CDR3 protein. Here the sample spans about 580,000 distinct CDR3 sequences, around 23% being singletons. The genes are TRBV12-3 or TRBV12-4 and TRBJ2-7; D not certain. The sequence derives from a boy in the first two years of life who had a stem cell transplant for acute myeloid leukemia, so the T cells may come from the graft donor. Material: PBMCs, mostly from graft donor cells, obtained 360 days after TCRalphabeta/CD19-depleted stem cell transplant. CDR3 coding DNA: TGTGCCAGCAGTTTGTACGATCAGAGGTACTTC. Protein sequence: CASSLYDQRYF.